This T cell receptor beta chain was captured in a study of shared clonotypes between healthy human individuals. The study's findings and limits: Donor scarcity curtailed the genetic and exposure-history diversity represented herein. Rarefaction demonstrated incomplete sorted-subset sequencing despite large depth.

This CDR3 has 13 residues. In germline, CDR1 is MNHEY, CDR2 SVGAGI. Deletions cut 10 bases from V and 7 bases from J, with 16 bases between. For this clone: Its antigen is undetermined.

A deep-level run was used for the assay. Generated by immunoSEQ multiplex PCR, the TCRdb table keeps only in-frame clones and is missing some. The sample contains some 2 million clones, 90% to 95% of which appear only once. The chain has TRBV6-5 and TRBJ1-4; D may be TRBD1 (5 bases). This TCR was sampled from a man younger than 30 in good health. Sample: naive CD4+ T cells sorted from blood. The subset denotes: CD45RA+ positively selected. CDR3 protein: CATWGSLGEKLFF. CDR3 in DNA: TGTGCCACCTGGGGGTCGCTGGGTGAAAAACTGTTTTTT.